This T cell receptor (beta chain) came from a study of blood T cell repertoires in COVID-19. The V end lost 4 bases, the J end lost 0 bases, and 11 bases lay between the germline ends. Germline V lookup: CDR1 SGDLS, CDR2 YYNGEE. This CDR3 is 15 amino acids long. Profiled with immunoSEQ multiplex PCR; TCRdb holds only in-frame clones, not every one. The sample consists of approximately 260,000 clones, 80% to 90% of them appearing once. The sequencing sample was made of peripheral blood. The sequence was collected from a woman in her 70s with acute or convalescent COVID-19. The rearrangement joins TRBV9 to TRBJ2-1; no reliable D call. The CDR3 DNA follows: TGTGCCAGCAGCCCTCGACTCGGCTCCTACAATGAGCAGTTCTTC. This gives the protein CASSPRLGSYNEQFF.